These 4 T cell receptor beta chains share one sample of origin, sequenced in a study of blood T cell repertoires in COVID-19. Using immunoSEQ multiplex PCR, the repertoire was profiled, and TCRdb retains in-frame clones only, with some absent. The sample includes about 350,000 clones, around 90% of them seen just once. The sample was peripheral blood. All receptors derive from a woman aged 55-70 years with COVID-19, enrolled during active disease.

The chain is built from TRBV9 and TRBJ1-6; TRBD1 is a possible D gene (5 bases). There are 14 residues in the CDR3. CDR1 and CDR2 (germline): SGDLS, YYNGEE. Between the trimmed V and J ends, which lost 2 bases and 6 bases, there was a span of 9 bases. The CDR3 loop is CASSVTAINSPLHF. The DNA for the CDR3 is TGTGCCAGCAGCGTGACAGCTATTAATTCACCCCTCCACTTT. The full variable domain, with the rest looked up from reference TRBV9 and TRBJ1-6, is DSGVTQTPKHLITATGQRVTLRCSPRSGDLSVYWYQQSLDQGLQFLIQYYNGEERAKGNILERFSAQQFPDLHSELNLSSLELGDSALYFCASSVTAINSPLHFGNGTRLTVT.

CDR3 loop: CASSHAGTSFFTGELFF. CDR3 in DNA: TGTGCCAGCAGCCACGCAGGGACTAGCTTTTTTACCGGGGAGCTGTTTTTT. The V call is TRBV3-1 (or the pseudogene TRBV3-2), the J call TRBJ2-2; TRBD2 matches 9 bases. The CDR3 covers 17 residues. V dropped 3 bases and J dropped 5; count of bases not matched to a gene: 10. CDR1 LGHDT and CDR2 YNNKEL come from the germline V gene (reference sequence).

The sample holds a few counts of this clone. The CDR3 region is CSGLVGYTF. CDR3 bases: TGCAGTGGCTTAGTTGGCTACACCTTC. The genes are TRBV20-1 and TRBJ1-2; D call uncertain. Germline lookup yields CDR1 DFQATT and CDR2 SNEGSKA (reference sequence). Deletions cut 7 bases from V and 7 bases from J, with 7 bases between. The CDR3 spans 9 residues.

This clone was counted between two and nine times. The V call is TRBV5-6, the J call TRBJ1-2; D possibly corresponds to TRBD1 (5 bases). The V gene lost 0 bases and the J gene lost 7 bases, with 13 bases spanning the gap. The germline CDR1 and CDR2 sequences are SGHDT and YYEEEE. There are 14 residues in the CDR3. The CDR3 sequence: CASSLAGRVRGYTF. CDR3 nucleotides: TGTGCCAGCAGCTTGGCAGGGAGGGTTCGTGGCTACACCTTC.